One TCR beta chain is described in this entry. The data were taken from a study of blood T cell repertoires in COVID-19. The method was immunoSEQ multiplex PCR; TCRdb's version includes in-frame clones alone and lacks a portion of them. This table holds 150,000 or so clones, more than 75% found once. The receptor was derived from a human donor with acute or convalescent COVID-19. The donor label of this sample is uncertain. Sequenced input: peripheral blood.

CDR3 nucleotides: TGTGCCAGCAGCGCGGGAGGGTGGAGCAATCAGCCCCAGCATTTT. This gives the protein CASSAGGWSNQPQHF. The chain couples TRBV7-2 to TRBJ1-5; D gene uncertain. This CDR3 comprises 15 residues. Trimming took off 5 bases at V and 1 base at J, with 12 bases between the two ends. Per germline, CDR1 SGHTA and CDR2 FQGNSA.